These 13 T cell receptor beta chains were all obtained from the same sample, sequenced in a study of cytomegalovirus exposure and HLA in healthy donors. Researchers ran the PCR with 60 Vbeta and 13 Jbeta primers. Repertoires were generated with immunoSEQ multiplex PCR, while TCRdb's copy carries only in-frame clones and drops some. The profile shows roughly 49,000 clones, around 81% of them singletons. Sequencing was performed on PBMCs. These receptors were collected from a boy between 10 and 17 years old in good health and CMV-seropositive.

The rearrangement uses TRBV4-2 and TRBJ2-1; TRBD1 aligns across 7 bases. Germline V lookup: CDR1 LGHNA, CDR2 YNFKEQ. The length of the CDR3 is 16 residues. V dropped 1 base and J dropped 1; count of bases not matched to a gene: 4. CDR3 coding DNA: TGTGCCAGCAGCCAAGCTAGGGGGCCATCCTACAATGAGCAGTTCTTC. Translated, it gives CASSQARGPSYNEQFF.

The V call is TRBV11-3, the J call TRBJ2-3; tentatively, D is TRBD2 (6 bases). Germline V gives CDR1 SGHNT, CDR2 YENEEA. Trimming pared 3 bases from V and 6 bases from J, leaving 10 bases between. The CDR3 has 13 amino acids. The CDR3 protein is CASSLEGQDTQYF. CDR3 DNA: TGTGCCAGCAGCTTGGAGGGCCAGGATACGCAGTATTTT.

CDR3 in amino acids: CASSSLAGGLNEQFF. CDR3 DNA: TGTGCCAGCAGCTCGTTAGCGGGGGGGCTCAATGAGCAGTTCTTC. The rearrangement joins TRBV7-3 to TRBJ2-1; 11 nucleotides align to TRBD2. The CDR3 is 15 amino acids. V was clipped by 4 bases and J by 6 bases; unmatched bases: 5. Germline values: CDR1 SGHTA, CDR2 FQGTGA.

The rearrangement uses TRBV5-6 and TRBJ2-3, with 8 bases identical to TRBD1. V was clipped by 6 bases and J by 5 bases; unmatched bases: 17. Germline V gene data show CDR1 as SGHDT and CDR2 as YYEEEE. The CDR3 length is 17 residues. The CDR3 sequence: CASTSGRTGLRRDTQYF. In DNA form, the CDR3 reads TGTGCCAGCACCAGCGGACGGACAGGGTTAAGGCGAGATACGCAGTATTTT.

This chain links TRBV27 with TRBJ2-2, with D hard to call. Germline CDR1 reads MNHEY; CDR2 reads SMNVEV (reference sequence). The CDR3 has 11 residues. Trimming cost V 8 bases and J 5 bases, with 6 bases left between them. The CDR3 DNA is TGTGCCAGCCGGTATACCGGGGAGCTGTTTTTT. Its translation: CASRYTGELFF.

This clone occurred once. The chain recombines TRBV5-3 with TRBJ1-4, with D possibly matching TRBD1 (6 bases). TRBV5-3 falls under the ORF class, with uncertain function. The CDR3 consists of 17 residues. V lost 0 bases to trimming and J lost 0 bases, with 12 bases between them. CDR3 amino acids: CARSLGGQGPTNEKLFF. The CDR3, as DNA: TGTGCCAGAAGCTTGGGGGGCCAGGGGCCAACTAATGAAAAACTGTTTTTT.

J is TRBJ2-2 and V is TRBV9; no reliable D call. CDR3 length: 14 amino acids. From germline, CDR1 is SGDLS and CDR2 YYNGEE. V dropped 4 bases and J dropped 0 bases, with 7 bases sitting between them. DNA for the CDR3: TGTGCCAGCAGCCCCCCAACGAACACCGGGGAGCTGTTTTTT. It yields the protein CASSPPTNTGELFF.

The rearrangement links TRBV7-2 to TRBJ2-3; D is uncertain. The V end was cut by 0 bases, the J end by 4 bases, with 5 bases between. Germline-derived CDR1 and CDR2 are SGHTA and FQGNSA. The CDR3 spans 13 residues. CDR3 amino acids: CASSLAPADTQYF. In DNA form, the CDR3 reads TGTGCCAGCAGCTTAGCCCCGGCAGATACGCAGTATTTT. Filled out from reference TRBV7-2 and TRBJ2-3, the complete variable domain reads GAGVSQSPSNKVTEKGKDVELRCDPISGHTALYWYRQSLGQGLEFLIYFQGNSAPDKSGLPSDRFSAERTGGSVSTLTIQRTQQEDSAVYLCASSLAPADTQYFGPGTRLTVL.

The V gene is TRBV11-2, the J gene TRBJ2-1; D might be TRBD1 (7 bases). Germline loops: CDR1 SGHAT, CDR2 FQNNGV. The CDR3 spans 15 residues. Trimming shortened V by 5 bases and J by 4 bases, and 15 bases separated the two germline ends. The CDR3 is CASSPAGTVYNEQFF. The CDR3 DNA follows: TGTGCCAGCAGCCCTGCGGGGACAGTATACAATGAGCAGTTCTTC.

In nucleotides, the CDR3 is TGTGCCAGCAGTCGCGGGACAACTAATGAAAAACTGTTTTTT. As protein: CASSRGTTNEKLFF. This chain uses TRBV13 with TRBJ1-4; no clear D gene. The CDR3 runs 14 residues. Per germline, CDR1 PRHDT and CDR2 FYEKMQ (reference sequence). V lost 6 bases and J lost 0, with 8 bases in between.

The V call is TRBV27, the J call TRBJ2-2; the D gene is possibly TRBD2 (7 bases). This CDR3 has 16 amino acids. CDR1 is MNHEY and CDR2 is SMNVEV in the germline V gene (reference sequence). V lost 4 bases and J lost 2, with 14 bases in between. The CDR3 reads CASSWGGHLNTGELFF. In DNA, the CDR3 is TGTGCCAGCAGTTGGGGGGGACATCTTAACACCGGGGAGCTGTTTTTT.

This rearrangement joins TRBV4-1 to TRBJ1-3; 12 nucleotides align to TRBD1. The CDR3 has 16 amino acids. Trimming removed 1 base from V and 5 bases from J; junction bases left unmatched: 3. Germline CDR1 is MGHRA and CDR2 is YSYEKL. The CDR3 here is CASSQVGQGARNTIYF. The CDR3 bases are TGCGCCAGCAGCCAAGTGGGACAGGGGGCAAGAAACACCATATATTTT.

The chain employs TRBV6-1 and TRBJ1-2, with TRBD1 matching over 9 bases. In germline, CDR1 is MNHNS, CDR2 SASEGT. This CDR3 has 16 residues. V gave up 3 bases and J gave up 7 bases; unmatched junction bases: 12. The CDR3: CASSDQPPGQGVGYTF. The CDR3, as DNA: TGTGCCAGCAGTGACCAGCCCCCGGGACAGGGAGTTGGCTACACCTTC.